Here is one T cell receptor (beta chain) with its context. Assay: immunoSEQ multiplex PCR; the TCRdb copy retains only in-frame clones and omits some. The table records 250,000 to 300,000 clones, roughly 88% of them present only once. V lost 4 bases and J 7 bases, leaving 11 bases between the germline ends. The CDR3 sequence is 12 residues long. Germline loops: CDR1 SGHRS, CDR2 YFSETQ. The entry originates in a study of blood T cell repertoires in COVID-19. As for the study in general: From the United States, Italy and Spain came samples of acute and convalescent COVID-19.

Donors were grouped by their self-reported clinical history. Sequencing input: PBMCs or T cells enriched from blood (not recorded which). The chain employs TRBV5-1 and TRBJ1-1, with D maybe TRBD1 (6 bases). The sequence was obtained from a woman aged 40 to 50 with acute COVID-19. CDR3 sequence (DNA): TGCGCCAGCAGCCCGAACAGGGTTGAAGCTTTCTTT. Protein: CASSPNRVEAFF. Supplemented by reference TRBV5-1 and TRBJ1-1, the full variable domain reads KAGVTQTPRYLIKTRGQQVTLSCSPISGHRSVSWYQQTPGQGLQFLFEYFSETQRNKGNFPGRFSGRQFSNSRSEMNVSTLELGDSALYLCASSPNRVEAFFGQGTRLTVV.